This is a list of T cell receptor beta chains from one sample in a study of a mutant IDH1 vaccine in newly diagnosed glioma. TCRdb's table, derived via immunoSEQ multiplex PCR, lists solely in-frame clones and lacks some. The sample includes around 61,000 clones, over 80% of them seen just once. These receptors' targets are unknown. Material: PBMCs, obtained from a glioma patient whose treatment included an IDH1 peptide vaccine. These receptors all come from a woman aged 40 to 49 with glioma. Each CDR3 is given with its conserved first and last residue. The order of the fields is D gene, J gene, V gene, clone size, CDR3 DNA, CDR3 protein. D genes are given only for firm matches. Rows give clone size only sometimes, using once, few, many, or a class for an expanded clone.

D gene: .; J gene: TRBJ1-5; V gene: TRBV19; clone size: .; CDR3 DNA: TGTGCCAGTCACCACTACGAGCATCAGCCCCAGCATTTT; CDR3 protein: CASHHYEHQPQHF
D gene: .; J gene: TRBJ2-7; V gene: TRBV6-6; clone size: once; CDR3 DNA: TGTGCCAGCAGTTACGGGAGGGGGGATCGGCTCGGGGAGCAGTACTTC; CDR3 protein: CASSYGRGDRLGEQYF
D gene: .; J gene: TRBJ2-5; V gene: TRBV5-1; clone size: .; CDR3 DNA: TGCGCCAGCAGCTCCTTGTACCAAGAGACCCAGTACTTC; CDR3 protein: CASSSLYQETQYF
D gene: .; J gene: TRBJ1-1; V gene: TRBV4-1; clone size: .; CDR3 DNA: TGCGCCAGCAGCTATGGGGGGCGGTCTGAAGCTTTCTTT; CDR3 protein: CASSYGGRSEAFF
D gene: TRBD2; J gene: TRBJ2-5; V gene: TRBV7-2; clone size: .; CDR3 DNA: TGTGCCAGCAGCTTAGACCCCGGACTAGCGGGGGGGCGGGAGACCCAGTACTTC; CDR3 protein: CASSLDPGLAGGRETQYF
D gene: .; J gene: TRBJ1-4; V gene: TRBV28; clone size: .; CDR3 DNA: TGTGCCAGCAGCCATAGAGGGCGGGCTAATGAAAAACTGTTTTTT; CDR3 protein: CASSHRGRANEKLFF
D gene: .; J gene: TRBJ1-6; V gene: TRBV27; clone size: .; CDR3 DNA: TGTGCCAGCAGTCAATTCAAGAGCTATAATTCACCCCTCCACTTT; CDR3 protein: CASSQFKSYNSPLHF
D gene: .; J gene: TRBJ1-5; V gene: TRBV28; clone size: .; CDR3 DNA: TGTGCCAGCGGCGGGGGTTATCAGCCCCAGCATTTT; CDR3 protein: CASGGGYQPQHF
D gene: .; J gene: TRBJ1-5; V gene: TRBV28; clone size: .; CDR3 DNA: TGTGCCAGCAGTTTCCCAGACGGACAGCCCCAGCATTTT; CDR3 protein: CASSFPDGQPQHF
D gene: .; J gene: TRBJ2-4; V gene: TRBV19; clone size: .; CDR3 DNA: TGTGCCAGTAGTAAGGATTTACTAGCCAAAAACATTCAGTACTTC; CDR3 protein: CASSKDLLAKNIQYF
D gene: .; J gene: TRBJ1-5; V gene: TRBV19; clone size: once; CDR3 DNA: TGTGCCAGTACCGTTGTCGGCCAGGGAAAGCCCCAGCATTTT; CDR3 protein: CASTVVGQGKPQHF
D gene: .; J gene: TRBJ1-4; V gene: TRBV5-1; clone size: .; CDR3 DNA: TGCGCCAGCAGCTTGGCAGGGACGAGTGAAAAACTGTTTTTT; CDR3 protein: CASSLAGTSEKLFF
D gene: .; J gene: TRBJ2-1; V gene: TRBV4-1; clone size: .; CDR3 DNA: TGCGCCAGCAGCCATTACCGAACAATAAGTACCAATGAGCAGTTCTTC; CDR3 protein: CASSHYRTISTNEQFF
D gene: TRBD1; J gene: TRBJ1-4; V gene: TRBV15; clone size: .; CDR3 DNA: TGTGCCACCAGCTGGGGACAGGGGGGTCCGGCTAATGAAAAACTGTTTTTT; CDR3 protein: CATSWGQGGPANEKLFF